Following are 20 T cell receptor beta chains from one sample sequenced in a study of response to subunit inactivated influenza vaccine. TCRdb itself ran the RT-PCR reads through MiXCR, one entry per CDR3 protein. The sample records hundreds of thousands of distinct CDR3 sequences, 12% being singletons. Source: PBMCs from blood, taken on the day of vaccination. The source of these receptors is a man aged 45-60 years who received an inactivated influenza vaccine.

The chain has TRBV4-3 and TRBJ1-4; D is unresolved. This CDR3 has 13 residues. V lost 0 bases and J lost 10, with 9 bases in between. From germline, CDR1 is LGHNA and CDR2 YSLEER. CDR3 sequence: CASSQEYFGKLFF. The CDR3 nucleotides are TGCGCCAGCAGCCAAGAATACTTCGGAAAACTGTTTTTT.

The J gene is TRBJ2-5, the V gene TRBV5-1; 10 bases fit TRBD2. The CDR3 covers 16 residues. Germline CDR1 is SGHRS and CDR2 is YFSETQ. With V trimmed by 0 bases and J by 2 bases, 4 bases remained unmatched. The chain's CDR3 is CASSLDLSGGQETQYF. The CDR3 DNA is TGCGCCAGCAGCTTGGATCTTAGCGGGGGGCAAGAGACCCAGTACTTC.

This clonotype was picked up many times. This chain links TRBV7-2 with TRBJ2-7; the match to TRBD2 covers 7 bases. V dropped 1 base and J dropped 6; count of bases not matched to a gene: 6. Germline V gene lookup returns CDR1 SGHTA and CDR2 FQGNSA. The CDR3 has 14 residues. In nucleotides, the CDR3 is TGTGCCAGCAGCTTAGAGGGCGGGAGTACCGAGCAGTACTTC. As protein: CASSLEGGSTEQYF. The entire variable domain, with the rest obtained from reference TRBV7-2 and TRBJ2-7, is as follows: GAGVSQSPSNKVTEKGKDVELRCDPISGHTALYWYRQSLGQGLEFLIYFQGNSAPDKSGLPSDRFSAERTGGSVSTLTIQRTQQEDSAVYLCASSLEGGSTEQYFGPGTRLTVT.

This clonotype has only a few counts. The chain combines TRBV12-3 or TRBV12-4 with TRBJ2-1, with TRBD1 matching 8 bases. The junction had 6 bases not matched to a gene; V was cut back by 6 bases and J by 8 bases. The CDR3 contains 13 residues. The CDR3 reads CASRVDRGDEQFF. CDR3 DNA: TGTGCCAGCAGGGTAGACAGGGGCGATGAGCAGTTCTTC.

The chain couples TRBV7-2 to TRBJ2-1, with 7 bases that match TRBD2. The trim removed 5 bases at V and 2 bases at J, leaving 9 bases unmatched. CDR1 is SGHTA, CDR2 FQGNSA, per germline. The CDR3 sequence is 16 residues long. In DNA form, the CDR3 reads TGTGCCAGCAGCCCTTCTTGGGGGGGTACCTACAATGAGCAGTTCTTC. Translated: CASSPSWGGTYNEQFF. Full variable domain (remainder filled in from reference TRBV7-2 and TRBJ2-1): GAGVSQSPSNKVTEKGKDVELRCDPISGHTALYWYRQSLGQGLEFLIYFQGNSAPDKSGLPSDRFSAERTGGSVSTLTIQRTQQEDSAVYLCASSPSWGGTYNEQFFGPGTRLTVL.

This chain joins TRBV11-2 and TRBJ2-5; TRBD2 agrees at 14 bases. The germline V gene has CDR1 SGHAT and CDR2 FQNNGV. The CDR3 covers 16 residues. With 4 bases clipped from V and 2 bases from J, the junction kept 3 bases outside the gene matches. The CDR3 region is CASSWGTSGRQETQYF. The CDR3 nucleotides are TGTGCCAGCAGCTGGGGGACTAGCGGGAGACAAGAGACCCAGTACTTC.

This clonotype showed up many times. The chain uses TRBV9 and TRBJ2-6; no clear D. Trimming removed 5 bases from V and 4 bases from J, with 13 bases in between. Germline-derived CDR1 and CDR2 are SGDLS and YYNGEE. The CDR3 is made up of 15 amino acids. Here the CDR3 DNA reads TGTGCCAGCAGTGATAACGCCGACGGGGCCAACGTCCTGACTTTC. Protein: CASSDNADGANVLTF.

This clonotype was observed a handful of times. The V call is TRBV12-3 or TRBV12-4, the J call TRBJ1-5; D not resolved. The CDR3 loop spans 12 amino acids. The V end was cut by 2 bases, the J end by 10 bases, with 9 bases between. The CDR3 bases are TGTGCCAGCAGTTTAACGGGCAATCCCCAGCATTTT. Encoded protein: CASSLTGNPQHF.

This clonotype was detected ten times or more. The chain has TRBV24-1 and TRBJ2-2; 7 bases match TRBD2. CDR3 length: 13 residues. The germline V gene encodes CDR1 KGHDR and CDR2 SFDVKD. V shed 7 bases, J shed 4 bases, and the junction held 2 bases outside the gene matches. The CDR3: CATRAGTTGELFF. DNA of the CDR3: TGTGCCACCAGAGCGGGGACCACCGGGGAGCTGTTTTTT.

The CDR3 sequence is CSAKLYSGSASSYEQYF. CDR3 sequence (DNA): TGCAGTGCTAAACTGTATTCGGGGAGCGCGAGCTCCTACGAGCAGTACTTC. The V and J genes are TRBV20-1 and TRBJ2-7; D might be TRBD2 (5 bases). The V and J ends lost 4 bases and 0 bases respectively, with 22 bases between them. Germline V gene lookup returns CDR1 DFQATT and CDR2 SNEGSKA (reference sequence). The CDR3 sequence is 17 residues long.

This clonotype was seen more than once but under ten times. CDR3 residues: CASSLSSDYEQYF. CDR3 DNA sequence: TGTGCCAGCAGCTTATCGAGTGACTACGAGCAGTACTTC. This chain connects TRBV11-2 to TRBJ2-7; no clear D. Trimming cost V 2 bases and J 3 bases, with 8 bases left between them. This CDR3 contains 13 residues. CDR1 is SGHAT, CDR2 FQNNGV, per germline. Full variable domain (outside the CDR3, taken from reference TRBV11-2 and TRBJ2-7): EAGVAQSPRYKIIEKRQSVAFWCNPISGHATLYWYQQILGQGPKLLIQFQNNGVVDDSQLPKDRFSAERLKGVDSTLKIQPAKLEDSAVYLCASSLSSDYEQYFGPGTRLTVT.

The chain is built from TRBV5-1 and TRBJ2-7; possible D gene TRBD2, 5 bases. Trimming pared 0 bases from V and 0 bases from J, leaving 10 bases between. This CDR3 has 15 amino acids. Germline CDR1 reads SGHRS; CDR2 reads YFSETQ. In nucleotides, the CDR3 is TGCGCCAGCAGCTTGGACGGGGAACCCTCCTACGAGCAGTACTTC. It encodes CASSLDGEPSYEQYF.

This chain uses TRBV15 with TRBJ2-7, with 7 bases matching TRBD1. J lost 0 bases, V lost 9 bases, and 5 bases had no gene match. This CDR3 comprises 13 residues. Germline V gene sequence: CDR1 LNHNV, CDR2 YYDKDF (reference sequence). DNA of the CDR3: TGTGCCACAGGGACAGTCAGCTCCTACGAGCAGTACTTC. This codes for CATGTVSSYEQYF.

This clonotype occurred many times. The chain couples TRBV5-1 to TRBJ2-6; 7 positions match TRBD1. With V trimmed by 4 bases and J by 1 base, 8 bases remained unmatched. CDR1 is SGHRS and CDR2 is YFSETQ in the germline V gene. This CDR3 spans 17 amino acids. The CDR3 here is CASSPRTGGSGANVLTF. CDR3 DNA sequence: TGCGCCAGCAGCCCCCGGACAGGAGGATCTGGGGCCAACGTCCTGACTTTC.

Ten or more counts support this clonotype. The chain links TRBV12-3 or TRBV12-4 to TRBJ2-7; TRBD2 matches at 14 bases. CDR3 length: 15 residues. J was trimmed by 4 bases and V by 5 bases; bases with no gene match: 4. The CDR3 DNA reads TGTGCCAGCAGTCCGGGACTAGCGGGAGTTTACGAGCAGTACTTC. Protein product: CASSPGLAGVYEQYF.

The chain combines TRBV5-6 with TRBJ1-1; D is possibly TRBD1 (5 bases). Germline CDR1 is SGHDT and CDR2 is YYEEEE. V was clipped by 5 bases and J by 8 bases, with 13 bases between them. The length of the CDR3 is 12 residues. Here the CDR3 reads CASSYSRVEAFF. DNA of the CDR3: TGTGCCAGCAGTTACTCCAGGGTCGAAGCTTTCTTT.

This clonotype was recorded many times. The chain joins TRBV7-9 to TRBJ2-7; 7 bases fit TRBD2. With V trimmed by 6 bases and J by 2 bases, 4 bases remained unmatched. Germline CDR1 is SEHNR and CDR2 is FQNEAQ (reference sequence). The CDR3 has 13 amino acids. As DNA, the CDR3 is TGTGCCAGCAGTTCAAGCGGGGCCTACGAGCAGTACTTC. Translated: CASSSSGAYEQYF.

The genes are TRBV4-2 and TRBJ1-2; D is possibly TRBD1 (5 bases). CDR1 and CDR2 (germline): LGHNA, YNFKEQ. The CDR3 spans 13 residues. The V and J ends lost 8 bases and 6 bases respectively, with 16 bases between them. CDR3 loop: CASGRDGANGYTF. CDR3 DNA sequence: TGTGCCAGCGGCCGGGATGGGGCTAATGGCTACACCTTC.

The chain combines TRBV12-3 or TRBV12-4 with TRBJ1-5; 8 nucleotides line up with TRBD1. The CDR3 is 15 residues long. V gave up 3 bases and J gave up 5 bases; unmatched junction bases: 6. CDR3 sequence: CASSFIQGVDQPQHF. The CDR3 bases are TGTGCCAGCAGTTTTATACAGGGGGTCGATCAGCCCCAGCATTTT.

DNA of the CDR3: TGCGCCAGCAGCCAAGAACGTGGACAGGGTCAAGAGACCCAGTACTTC. Protein: CASSQERGQGQETQYF. This rearrangement joins TRBV4-1 to TRBJ2-5; 8 bases line up with TRBD1. The junction had 5 bases not matched to a gene; V was cut back by 0 bases and J by 2 bases. The CDR3 length is 16 residues. From germline, CDR1 is MGHRA and CDR2 YSYEKL.